Below are 19 T cell receptor beta chains sequenced from a single sample in a study of T cells after yellow fever vaccination. MiXCR was run by TCRdb on the 5' RACE reads, yielding one entry per CDR3 protein. The sample comprises under 600,000 distinct CDR3 sequences, approximately 13% of which are singletons, and more than 13% rests with the top ten. Sequencing used PBMCs, obtained on the day of the yellow fever booster vaccination. The source of these receptors is a young man who received the YFV17D yellow fever vaccine.

The chain employs TRBV3-1 and TRBJ2-7; either TRBD1 or TRBD2 may supply D (5 bases each). The CDR3 runs 16 residues. Germline CDR1 is LGHDT and CDR2 is YNNKEL (reference sequence). Trimming cost V 3 bases and J 7 bases, with 22 bases left between them. The CDR3 DNA follows: TGTGCCAGCAGCCAGGAGGACCCCTGGACACAACGGGAGCAGTACTTC. This translates into CASSQEDPWTQREQYF.

This clonotype was detected only a few times. V is TRBV5-1 and J is TRBJ2-5, with D perhaps TRBD1 (5 bases). V shed 0 bases and J shed 5 bases, with 17 bases lying between them. The CDR3 consists of 16 residues. From germline, CDR1 is SGHRS and CDR2 YFSETQ. CDR3 coding DNA: TGCGCCAGCAGCTTGGCCTTGCAGGGCAAGCCGGAGACCCAGTACTTC. It yields the protein CASSLALQGKPETQYF. Using reference TRBV5-1 and TRBJ2-5 for the parts outside the CDR3, the full variable domain is KAGVTQTPRYLIKTRGQQVTLSCSPISGHRSVSWYQQTPGQGLQFLFEYFSETQRNKGNFPGRFSGRQFSNSRSEMNVSTLELGDSALYLCASSLALQGKPETQYFGPGTRLLVL.

This sequence joins TRBV6-5 and TRBJ2-7, with D perhaps TRBD1 (6 bases). The ends were cut back, 2 bases at V and 0 bases at J, with 20 bases in the middle. CDR3 size: 18 residues. Germline CDR1 reads MNHEY; CDR2 reads SVGAGI. The CDR3: CASSYRQANLHSSYEQYF. The CDR3 DNA sequence: TGTGCCAGCAGTTACAGACAGGCGAACCTTCACAGCTCCTACGAGCAGTACTTC.

This clonotype was detected a few times. The V call is TRBV7-9, the J call TRBJ2-3; TRBD2 aligns across 8 bases. Losses at the gene ends were 0 bases for V and 6 bases for J; bases not matched to a gene: 2. The CDR3 sequence is 14 residues long. The germline V gene has CDR1 SEHNR and CDR2 FQNEAQ (reference sequence). CDR3 amino acids: CASSLARLADTQYF. CDR3 coding DNA: TGTGCCAGCAGCTTAGCCCGACTAGCGGATACGCAGTATTTT.

This clonotype was observed a few times. This chain joins TRBV9 and TRBJ2-1; weak D call: TRBD2 (5 bases). V lost 0 bases, J lost 5 bases, and 6 bases lay in between. The CDR3 loop spans 13 amino acids. Germline lookup yields CDR1 SGDLS and CDR2 YYNGEE. CDR3: CASSVVLDNEQFF. DNA of the CDR3: TGTGCCAGCAGCGTAGTACTAGACAATGAGCAGTTCTTC.

This clonotype is medium-sized. The chain has TRBV7-8 and TRBJ2-2; a possible D gene is TRBD2 (5 bases). This CDR3 has 14 amino acids. Germline loops: CDR1 SGHVS, CDR2 FQNEAQ. V was pared by 3 bases and J by 4 bases, with 9 bases between. CDR3 region: CASSFTAGTGELFF. The CDR3 DNA is TGTGCCAGCAGCTTTACGGCGGGCACCGGGGAGCTGTTTTTT. The full variable domain, in which reference TRBV7-8 and TRBJ2-2 provide the parts outside the CDR3, is GAGVSQSPRYKVAKRGQDVALRCDPISGHVSLFWYQQALGQGPEFLTYFQNEAQLDKSGLPSDRFFAERPEGSVSTLKIQRTQQEDSAVYLCASSFTAGTGELFFGEGSRLTVL.

This clonotype was counted a few times. This CDR3 reads CASSLAPSGSGNEQFF. The CDR3 DNA is TGTGCCAGCAGTTTAGCGCCCAGCGGGAGTGGGAATGAGCAGTTCTTC. V usage is TRBV12-3 or TRBV12-4 and J usage is TRBJ2-1; 8 nucleotides line up with TRBD2. There are 16 residues in the CDR3. The J segment lost 7 bases and the V segment lost 0 bases, leaving 8 bases of the junction unmatched.

This rearrangement joins TRBV2 to TRBJ1-1, with D uncertain. Trimming took off 5 bases at V and 4 bases at J, with 11 bases between the two ends. CDR1 is SNHLY, CDR2 FYNNEI, per germline. The CDR3 length is 13 residues. As DNA, the CDR3 is TGTGCCAGCAGTAGGGAGGGCGGCACTGAAGCTTTCTTT. Translation: CASSREGGTEAFF. The full variable domain, in which reference TRBV2 and TRBJ1-1 provide the parts outside the CDR3, is EPEVTQTPSHQVTQMGQEVILRCVPISNHLYFYWYRQILGQKVEFLVSFYNNEISEKSEIFDDQFSVERPDGSNFTLKIRSTKLEDSAMYFCASSREGGTEAFFGQGTRLTVV.

This clonotype appeared a few times. The chain joins TRBV20-1 to TRBJ2-3; no reliable D call. In germline, CDR1 is DFQATT, CDR2 SNEGSKA (reference sequence). V shed 3 bases and J shed 0 bases, with 7 bases lying between them. This CDR3 region has 13 residues. The CDR3 loop is CSASRASTDTQYF. CDR3 DNA sequence: TGCAGTGCTAGTCGCGCTAGCACAGATACGCAGTATTTT.

This clonotype was recorded a few times. This chain links TRBV6-2 or TRBV6-3 with TRBJ2-5, with 7 bases fitting TRBD1. The ends lost 6 bases at V and 5 bases at J; junction bases unmatched: 6. The CDR3 has 13 amino acids. Germline lookup yields CDR1 MNHEY and CDR2 SVGEGT. The CDR3 sequence: CASRHRGRETQYF. The CDR3 region has the DNA TGTGCCAGCAGGCACAGGGGTAGGGAGACCCAGTACTTC.

In its sample, this clonotype was seen many times. The chain recombines TRBV11-2 with TRBJ2-1, with 15 bases lining up with TRBD2. Germline V gene sequence: CDR1 SGHAT, CDR2 FQNNGV. The CDR3 is 15 residues long. V shed 5 bases and J 12 bases; nucleotides not matched to a gene: 8. The CDR3 region has the DNA TGTGCCAGCAGCGGACTAGCGGGAGGGCCGCTGCGGCAGTTCTTC. This codes for CASSGLAGGPLRQFF.

The table lists this clonotype with a few counts. V is TRBV19 and J is TRBJ2-1; D is uncertain. The CDR3 covers 11 residues. V was shortened by 6 bases and J by 9 bases, with 9 bases between the two germline ends. CDR1 and CDR2 from the germline V gene are LNHDA and SQIVND (reference sequence). For the CDR3, the DNA is TGTGCCAGTAGAAATAGAGGTGAGCAGTTCTTC. Translation: CASRNRGEQFF.

This chain uses TRBV10-3 with TRBJ2-3, with 9 bases fitting TRBD2. V dropped 2 bases and J dropped 6; count of bases not matched to a gene: 6. The CDR3 has 15 residues. CDR1 is ENHRY, CDR2 SYGVKD, per germline. CDR3 coding DNA: TGTGCCATCAGTGAGACTAGCGGGTACGACGATACGCAGTATTTT. It is translated as CAISETSGYDDTQYF.

The rearrangement joins TRBV6-1 to TRBJ2-7; 7 positions agree with TRBD1. Germline values: CDR1 MNHNS, CDR2 SASEGT. The CDR3 totals 14 residues. Losses at the gene ends were 6 bases for V and 4 bases for J; bases not matched to a gene: 9. The CDR3 here is CASSLGQQRYEQYF. The CDR3 DNA reads TGTGCCAGCAGCCTGGGACAGCAAAGATACGAGCAGTACTTC.

This clonotype appeared a few times. The chain carries TRBV21-1 and TRBJ1-1. TRBV21-1 is annotated as a pseudogene. CDR3 length equals 12 residues. This CDR3 is CASSKSKRVAFF. The CDR3 nucleotides are TGTGCCAGCAGCAAATCAAAAAGGGTGGCTTTCTTT.

The J gene is TRBJ2-3, the V gene TRBV9; D gene uncertain. CDR1 and CDR2 from the germline V gene are SGDLS and YYNGEE. The CDR3 length is 13 residues. Trimming shortened V by 0 bases and J by 8 bases, and 10 bases separated the two germline ends. The CDR3 coding sequence is TGTGCCAGCAGCGTAGTCTATTCCGGTACGCAGTATTTT. Encoded protein: CASSVVYSGTQYF. Filled out from reference TRBV9 and TRBJ2-3, the complete variable domain reads DSGVTQTPKHLITATGQRVTLRCSPRSGDLSVYWYQQSLDQGLQFLIQYYNGEERAKGNILERFSAQQFPDLHSELNLSSLELGDSALYFCASSVVYSGTQYFGPGTRLTVL.

The CDR3 is CASSPGPQVNEQFF. CDR3 nucleotide sequence: TGTGCCAGTAGTCCGGGACCCCAGGTCAATGAGCAGTTCTTC. This chain connects TRBV19 to TRBJ2-1, with D possibly called TRBD1 or TRBD2 (5 bases each). CDR1 is LNHDA and CDR2 is SQIVND in the germline V gene (reference sequence). CDR3 length: 14 amino acids. Trimming shortened V by 5 bases and J by 6 bases, and 14 bases separated the two germline ends.

The rearrangement uses TRBV29-1 and TRBJ2-5; tentative D call: TRBD2 (6 bases). Looked up from germline, CDR1 is SQVTM and CDR2 is ANQGSEA. This CDR3 region has 12 residues. The V gene lost 6 bases and the J gene lost 4 bases, with 12 bases spanning the gap. CDR3 protein: CSVPLGGETQYF. Here the CDR3 DNA reads TGCAGCGTCCCCCTGGGGGGAGAGACCCAGTACTTC.

The rearrangement uses TRBV27 and TRBJ2-6; D remains unclear. This CDR3 spans 16 amino acids. V was cut by 3 bases and J by 2 bases, with 11 bases left in between. Germline CDR1 and CDR2: MNHEY and SMNVEV (reference sequence). The CDR3, as DNA: TGTGCCAGCAGTTTTACGACACTTCCTGGGGCCAACGTCCTGACTTTC. Translation gives CASSFTTLPGANVLTF.